The rows below give T cell receptor beta chains drawn from one sample of a study of cytomegalovirus exposure and HLA in healthy donors. Libraries were prepared by immunoSEQ multiplex PCR; TCRdb keeps only in-frame clonotypes and omits some of them. The sample holds approximately 89,000 clones; around 77% are singletons and the top ten take roughly 3.7%. Material for sequencing was PBMCs. The receptor set was obtained from a man aged 25-45 years in good health and CMV-seronegative. The CDR3 runs from the conserved cysteine through the conserved F or W. A D gene is named only where the DNA matches it firmly. Part of the rows lack a size; the others show once, few, many or a class for expanded clones.

j_call,d_call,clone_size,v_call,cdr3_aa,cdr3_nt
TRBJ2-7,TRBD1,few,TRBV5-5,CASSLVSGQGVYEQYF,TGTGCCAGCAGCTTGGTTTCCGGACAGGGGGTTTACGAGCAGTACTTC
TRBJ1-1,.,large,TRBV5-5,CASSPGTKNTEAFF,TGTGCCAGCAGCCCCGGGACAAAGAACACTGAAGCTTTCTTT
TRBJ2-1,.,.,TRBV28,CASSLANEQFF,TGTGCCAGCAGTTTAGCGAATGAGCAGTTCTTC
TRBJ1-4,.,.,TRBV10-1,CASSDPGWDEKLFF,TGCGCCAGCAGTGACCCAGGGTGGGATGAAAAACTGTTTTTT
TRBJ2-1,TRBD2,.,TRBV11-2,CASSSLDRGGAYNEQFF,TGTGCCAGCAGCTCACTTGACCGGGGGGGCGCCTACAATGAGCAGTTCTTC
TRBJ1-1,.,.,TRBV11-2,CASSPQLSGANTEAFF,TGTGCCAGCAGCCCACAGCTTAGCGGGGCGAACACTGAAGCTTTCTTT
TRBJ1-1,TRBD1,.,TRBV28,CASSLWDRENTEAFF,TGTGCCAGCAGTTTATGGGACAGGGAGAACACTGAAGCTTTCTTT
TRBJ2-2,TRBD1,few,TRBV4-3,CASSQGHRGPTGELFF,TGCGCCAGCAGCCAAGGGCACAGGGGGCCCACCGGGGAGCTGTTTTTT
TRBJ2-7,TRBD1,.,TRBV6-6,CASRPWTGEGYEQYF,TGTGCCAGCAGACCGTGGACAGGCGAGGGATACGAGCAGTACTTC
TRBJ2-1,.,once,TRBV2,CASSESVALNEQFF,TGTGCCAGCAGTGAATCTGTGGCTCTCAATGAGCAGTTCTTC
TRBJ2-4,TRBD1,.,TRBV7-2,CASSPGTGSPIQYF,TGTGCCAGCAGCCCCGGGACAGGGTCTCCCATTCAGTACTTC
TRBJ1-1,.,.,TRBV18,CASSPTPNTEAFF,TGTGCCAGCTCACCCACACCGAACACTGAAGCTTTCTTT
TRBJ2-7,.,.,TRBV27,CASSKKNRAAYEQYF,TGTGCCAGCAGTAAAAAAAACAGGGCCGCCTACGAGCAGTACTTC
TRBJ1-1,TRBD1,few,TRBV5-1,CASSFGTGEEAFF,TGCGCCAGCAGTTTTGGGACAGGCGAAGAAGCTTTCTTT
TRBJ2-5,.,.,TRBV12-1,CASSKGQKPNQETQYF,TGTGCCAGCAGCAAAGGACAGAAACCTAACCAAGAGACCCAGTACTTC
TRBJ1-2,.,.,TRBV27,CASSPGEGGYTF,TGTGCCAGCAGTCCGGGGGAGGGGGGCTACACCTTC
TRBJ1-2,.,.,TRBV5-4,CASSLGAGWAYGYTF,TGTGCCAGCAGCTTGGGGGCAGGGTGGGCCTATGGCTACACCTTC
TRBJ2-2,TRBD2,once,TRBV5-4,CASSFLAGLPGELFF,TGTGCCAGCAGCTTCCTAGCGGGTCTCCCCGGGGAGCTGTTTTTT
TRBJ2-5,.,.,TRBV7-2,CASSAAGLQETQYF,TGTGCCAGCAGCGCAGCCGGACTTCAAGAGACCCAGTACTTC
TRBJ2-2,.,.,TRBV5-4,CASSSPSDYTGELFF,TGTGCCAGCAGCTCACCCAGCGACTATACCGGGGAGCTGTTTTTT
TRBJ2-5,.,.,TRBV5-1,CASSGVSAKGGETQYF,TGCGCCAGCAGCGGGGTTAGCGCCAAGGGGGGGGAGACCCAGTACTTC
TRBJ2-7,.,.,TRBV6-1,CASSEGGSSYEQYF,TGTGCCAGCAGTGAAGGCGGGTCGTCCTACGAGCAGTACTTC
TRBJ2-1,TRBD2,.,TRBV29-1,CSVLKAGGYNEQFF,TGCAGCGTTTTAAAAGCGGGAGGGTACAATGAGCAGTTCTTC
TRBJ2-4,TRBD2,.,TRBV28,CASSSGTSGFTDIQYF,TGTGCCAGCAGTTCAGGGACTAGCGGGTTCACGGACATTCAGTACTTC
TRBJ1-2,.,.,TRBV6-1,CASVRGHYGYTF,TGTGCCAGCGTCAGGGGCCACTATGGCTACACCTTC
TRBJ2-7,.,once,TRBV6-6,CASSYPEAGREQYF,TGTGCCAGCAGTTACCCAGAGGCGGGGCGCGAGCAGTACTTC
TRBJ1-1,.,.,TRBV7-2,CASSLGRGRLSNTEAFF,TGTGCCAGCAGCTTAGGCAGGGGTCGCCTTTCGAACACTGAAGCTTTCTTT
TRBJ1-2,.,.,TRBV18,CASSPRGDGHTF,TGTGCCAGCTCACCACGCGGAGATGGCCACACCTTC
TRBJ2-7,.,.,TRBV28,CASSLLGWTDYEQYF,TGTGCCAGCAGTTTATTAGGGTGGACAGACTACGAGCAGTACTTC
TRBJ1-6,.,.,TRBV9,CASSVDAGLTYNSPLHF,TGTGCCAGCAGCGTAGACGCGGGGTTGACCTATAATTCACCCCTCCACTTT
TRBJ1-2,.,.,TRBV6-5,CASSAGLFFGYTF,TGTGCCAGCAGTGCGGGATTGTTTTTTGGCTACACCTTC
TRBJ2-1,.,.,TRBV7-2,CASSLDYHYNEQFF,TGTGCCAGCAGCTTAGACTACCACTACAATGAGCAGTTCTTC
TRBJ1-1,.,once,TRBV7-2,CASSSHTGGNTEAFF,TGTGCCAGCAGCTCCCACACCGGAGGGAACACTGAAGCTTTCTTT
TRBJ1-2,.,.,TRBV18,CASSPRDSYGYTF,TGTGCCAGCTCACCACGAGACAGCTATGGCTACACCTTC
TRBJ2-1,.,.,TRBV4-1,CASSQAAGDNEQFF,TGCGCCAGCAGCCAAGCGGCAGGGGATAATGAGCAGTTCTTC
TRBJ2-5,TRBD1,.,TRBV13,CASSLGGRGRGETQYF,TGTGCCAGCAGCTTAGGCGGAAGGGGGCGCGGGGAGACCCAGTACTTC
TRBJ1-2,TRBD1,few,TRBV18,CASSPLRTGTGSIYGYTF,TGTGCCAGCTCACCACTACGAACCGGGACAGGGTCTATCTATGGCTACACCTTC
TRBJ2-1,.,.,TRBV11-2,CASSLFRGYNEQFF,TGTGCCAGCAGCTTGTTTAGGGGTTACAATGAGCAGTTCTTC
TRBJ2-7,.,.,TRBV4-3,CAGSQGQFLPYEQYF,TGCGCCGGCAGCCAAGGACAGTTTCTACCCTACGAGCAGTACTTC
TRBJ2-4,.,.,TRBV7-9,CSSSSYRDAKNIQYF,TGTTCCAGCAGCTCTTACAGGGATGCCAAAAACATTCAGTACTTC
TRBJ1-4,.,once,TRBV7-9,CASSTAGRSEKLFF,TGTGCCAGCAGCACCGCAGGGAGGAGCGAAAAACTGTTTTTT
TRBJ2-1,TRBD2,once,TRBV5-1,CASSLFLAGDNEQFF,TGCGCCAGCAGCTTATTCCTAGCGGGGGACAATGAGCAGTTCTTC